Listed below are T cell receptor beta chains from one sample, sequenced in a study of neurological immune-mediated disorders. TCRdb reprocessed the 5' RACE reads with MiXCR, giving one entry per CDR3 protein. The repertoire holds roughly 75,000 distinct CDR3 sequences, with 2.5% to 3% as singletons. Sequencing was performed on PBMCs. These receptors were obtained from a woman under 40 with multiple sclerosis. Each CDR3 is given with its conserved first and last residue. The D gene is left open where the match is weak. Expanded clones get a size class; other rows say once, few or many, or leave the size out.

V: TRBV4-3; J: TRBJ2-1; size: many; D: NA; CDR3: CASRRTDYNEQFF; DNA: TGCGCCAGCAGGAGGACAGACTACAATGAGCAGTTCTTC
V: TRBV5-1; J: TRBJ1-5; size: many; D: NA; CDR3: CASSLEGHSNQPQHF; DNA: TGCGCCAGCAGCTTGGAGGGTCATAGCAATCAGCCCCAGCATTTT
V: TRBV7-6; J: TRBJ2-1; size: many; D: TRBD2; CDR3: CASSLAVRGSGDEQFF; DNA: TGTGCCAGCAGCTTAGCAGTCCGCGGGAGTGGAGATGAGCAGTTCTTC
V: TRBV5-4; J: TRBJ2-1; size: many; D: NA; CDR3: CASSRRDGYNEQFF; DNA: TGTGCCAGCAGCCGCCGGGACGGATACAATGAGCAGTTCTTC
V: TRBV27; J: TRBJ1-4; size: many; D: NA; CDR3: CASSSLSAATNEKLFF; DNA: TGTGCCAGCAGTTCTCTCTCAGCCGCAACTAATGAAAAACTGTTTTTT
V: TRBV20-1; J: TRBJ2-5; size: many; D: TRBD2; CDR3: CSASRTSGSETQYF; DNA: TGCAGTGCTTCTCGGACTAGCGGGAGCGAGACCCAGTACTTC
V: TRBV12-3/TRBV12-4; J: TRBJ2-1; size: many; D: NA; CDR3: CASSNLGSSAYNEQFF; DNA: TGTGCCAGCAGCAACTTAGGGAGTTCCGCCTACAATGAGCAGTTCTTC
V: TRBV6-5; J: TRBJ2-2; size: many; D: NA; CDR3: CASRVTSHTGELFF; DNA: TGTGCCAGCAGAGTTACTAGTCACACCGGGGAGCTGTTTTTT
V: TRBV12-3/TRBV12-4; J: TRBJ1-5; size: many; D: NA; CDR3: CASRQQDSNQPQHF; DNA: TGTGCCAGCAGGCAACAGGATAGCAATCAGCCCCAGCATTTT
V: TRBV20-1; J: TRBJ2-7; size: many; D: NA; CDR3: CSARAIAVSYEQYF; DNA: TGCAGTGCTAGAGCAATAGCGGTTTCCTACGAGCAGTACTTC
V: TRBV25-1; J: TRBJ2-2; size: many; D: NA; CDR3: CASRSTNTGELFF; DNA: TGTGCCAGCCGAAGTACGAACACCGGGGAGCTGTTTTTT
V: TRBV3-1; J: TRBJ2-1; size: many; D: NA; CDR3: CASSLRVGGDEQFF; DNA: TGTGCCAGCAGCCTCCGCGTAGGGGGGGATGAGCAGTTCTTC
V: TRBV5-1; J: TRBJ1-1; size: many; D: NA; CDR3: CASSDGRDGTEAFF; DNA: TGCGCCAGCAGCGATGGCCGGGACGGCACTGAAGCTTTCTTT
V: TRBV7-2; J: TRBJ2-5; size: many; D: NA; CDR3: CASSLALETQYF; DNA: TGTGCCAGCAGCTTAGCCCTGGAGACCCAGTACTTC
V: TRBV18; J: TRBJ2-1; size: many; D: TRBD1; CDR3: CASSQPGQGNNEQFF; DNA: TGTGCCAGCTCACAACCGGGACAGGGGAACAATGAGCAGTTCTTC
V: TRBV7-2; J: TRBJ2-3; size: many; D: TRBD2; CDR3: CASSVGLAPASTDTQYF; DNA: TGTGCCAGCAGCGTAGGACTAGCGCCCGCTAGCACAGATACGCAGTATTTT
V: TRBV20-1; J: TRBJ2-7; size: many; D: TRBD2; CDR3: CSANGLAGVLNYEQYF; DNA: TGCAGTGCAAACGGACTAGCGGGAGTTCTTAACTACGAGCAGTACTTC
V: TRBV20-1; J: TRBJ2-1; size: many; D: TRBD2; CDR3: CSAGGTSGIYNEQFF; DNA: TGCAGTGCCGGGGGGACTAGCGGGATATACAATGAGCAGTTCTTC
V: TRBV27; J: TRBJ2-1; size: many; D: TRBD1; CDR3: CASTRNRGYNEQFF; DNA: TGTGCCAGCACCAGAAACAGGGGTTACAATGAGCAGTTCTTC
V: TRBV20-1; J: TRBJ2-3; size: many; D: TRBD2; CDR3: CSARVLAGAGSTDTQYF; DNA: TGCAGTGCTAGAGTCCTAGCGGGAGCGGGGAGCACAGATACGCAGTATTTT
V: TRBV5-6; J: TRBJ1-4; size: many; D: NA; CDR3: CASSLYANEKLFF; DNA: TGTGCCAGCAGCTTGTACGCGAATGAAAAACTGTTTTTT
V: TRBV20-1; J: TRBJ2-1; size: many; D: TRBD2; CDR3: CSASALLAGIHEQFF; DNA: TGCAGTGCTAGTGCCCTTTTAGCGGGGATCCATGAGCAGTTCTTC
V: TRBV7-2; J: TRBJ2-7; size: many; D: TRBD2; CDR3: CASSLGGGYEQYF; DNA: TGTGCCAGCAGCTTAGGCGGGGGGTACGAGCAGTACTTC
V: TRBV2; J: TRBJ2-2; size: many; D: NA; CDR3: CASSAYRPQALFF; DNA: TGTGCCAGCAGTGCTTACCGGCCCCAGGCGCTGTTTTTT
V: TRBV7-3; J: TRBJ1-4; size: many; D: NA; CDR3: CASRSPGASDEKLFF; DNA: TGTGCCAGCAGGTCACCAGGGGCATCGGATGAAAAACTGTTTTTT
V: TRBV20-1; J: TRBJ2-3; size: many; D: TRBD2; CDR3: CSADSGRGLDTQYF; DNA: TGCAGTGCTGATAGCGGGAGAGGGTTAGATACGCAGTATTTT
V: TRBV5-1; J: TRBJ2-2; size: many; D: NA; CDR3: CASSLPAEYTGELFF; DNA: TGCGCCAGCAGCTTACCGGCCGAGTACACCGGGGAGCTGTTTTTT
V: TRBV20-1; J: TRBJ2-5; size: many; D: TRBD2; CDR3: CSARGDSGSGWTQYF; DNA: TGCAGTGCTAGAGGAGATAGCGGGAGTGGTTGGACCCAGTACTTC
V: TRBV7-9; J: TRBJ1-1; size: many; D: NA; CDR3: CASNSLRRGTEAFF; DNA: TGTGCCAGCAACTCACTAAGACGGGGCACTGAAGCTTTCTTT
V: TRBV5-1; J: TRBJ2-1; size: many; D: NA; CDR3: CASSRGNEQFF; DNA: TGCGCCAGCAGTCGTGGGAATGAGCAGTTCTTC
V: TRBV9; J: TRBJ2-7; size: many; D: TRBD2; CDR3: CASSAGLAGLPQKVPRHEQYF; DNA: TGTGCCAGCAGCGCGGGACTAGCGGGACTCCCACAGAAGGTCCCACGTCACGAGCAGTACTTC
V: TRBV7-6; J: TRBJ2-3; size: many; D: TRBD2; CDR3: CASHLWGGRASTDTQYF; DNA: TGTGCCAGCCACCTGTGGGGCGGGAGGGCGAGCACAGATACGCAGTATTTT
V: TRBV18; J: TRBJ1-1; size: NA; D: NA; CDR3: CASSPSRAPTNTEAFF; DNA: TGTGCCAGCTCACCTTCGAGGGCCCCAACGAACACTGAAGCTTTCTTT
V: TRBV20-1; J: TRBJ2-7; size: many; D: TRBD1; CDR3: CSAPHPRTGTNEQYF; DNA: TGCAGTGCTCCCCACCCCAGGACAGGGACCAACGAGCAGTACTTC
V: TRBV7-2; J: TRBJ2-2; size: many; D: NA; CDR3: CASSSDSGGELFF; DNA: TGTGCCAGCAGCTCAGACTCCGGGGGGGAGCTGTTTTTT
V: TRBV7-2; J: TRBJ2-1; size: many; D: NA; CDR3: CASSLVALGQGPYNEQFF; DNA: TGTGCCAGCAGCTTAGTAGCCCTGGGGCAGGGACCGTACAATGAGCAGTTCTTC
V: TRBV20-1; J: TRBJ2-5; size: many; D: TRBD2; CDR3: CSAGLAGGPETQYF; DNA: TGCAGTGCTGGACTAGCGGGAGGGCCGGAGACCCAGTACTTC
V: TRBV5-1; J: TRBJ2-1; size: many; D: NA; CDR3: CASSFLAEVNEQFF; DNA: TGCGCCAGCAGCTTCCTAGCTGAGGTAAATGAGCAGTTCTTC
V: TRBV4-3; J: TRBJ1-1; size: many; D: NA; CDR3: CASSQVRLPITNTEAFF; DNA: TGCGCCAGCAGCCAAGTTCGCCTCCCGATTACAAACACTGAAGCTTTCTTT
V: TRBV5-1; J: TRBJ1-5; size: many; D: NA; CDR3: CASSLEGVGQPQHF; DNA: TGCGCCAGCAGCTTGGAAGGCGTAGGTCAGCCCCAGCATTTT
V: TRBV18; J: TRBJ2-1; size: many; D: NA; CDR3: CASSPDMRSEQFF; DNA: TGTGCCAGCTCACCAGACATGCGGAGTGAGCAGTTCTTC